Listed here are 19 T cell receptor beta chains from one sample, sequenced in a study of T cell responses to AZD1222 COVID-19 vaccine. The data were produced by immunoSEQ multiplex PCR, yet TCRdb's version contains in-frame clones alone and is incomplete. Seen here are around 180,000 clones, 90% observed once, and the top ten hold approximately 3%. Sequenced material: peripheral blood, taken on day 0 of AZD1222 vaccination. All receptors come from an adult in good health.

The V and J genes are TRBV4-3 and TRBJ2-1, with TRBD2 as a possible D gene (6 bases). Trimming removed 1 base at V and 9 bases at J, with 16 bases between. Looked up from germline, CDR1 is LGHNA and CDR2 is YSLEER. The CDR3 runs 15 residues. CDR3 in amino acids: CASSQARAGRGEQFF. In DNA form, the CDR3 reads TGCGCCAGCAGCCAAGCCAGGGCGGGGCGCGGTGAGCAGTTCTTC.

The chain couples TRBV7-3 to TRBJ2-1; TRBD2 matches at 7 bases. This CDR3 is built from 15 residues. Germline assignment: CDR1 SGHTA and CDR2 FQGTGA. Unmatched junction bases numbered 9, after V lost 5 bases and J lost 5 bases. The CDR3 coding sequence is TGTGCCAGCAGCCGGGGGGACGCTTTAGACAATGAGCAGTTCTTC. It translates to CASSRGDALDNEQFF.

J is TRBJ1-1 and V is TRBV4-2, with D unresolved. V lost 0 bases and J 7 bases, leaving 12 bases between the germline ends. CDR1 is LGHNA, CDR2 YNFKEQ, per germline. The CDR3 consists of 14 residues. CDR3 sequence reads: CASSQDPQALEAFF. The CDR3 DNA reads TGTGCCAGCAGCCAAGACCCGCAGGCCCTTGAAGCTTTCTTT.

V and J are TRBV7-2 and TRBJ2-3; D is undetermined. Germline V gene lookup returns CDR1 SGHTA and CDR2 FQGNSA. The CDR3 has 14 amino acids. Trimming left V 3 bases short and J 0 bases short, with 7 bases between. The CDR3 loop reads CASSFSTSTDTQYF. Written as DNA, the CDR3 is TGTGCCAGCAGCTTCTCCACTAGCACAGATACGCAGTATTTT.

This clone was seen a single time. The gene calls are TRBV3-1 (or the pseudogene TRBV3-2) and TRBJ2-1; perhaps TRBD1 as D (6 bases). This CDR3 is 13 amino acids long. Germline lookup yields CDR1 LGHDT and CDR2 YNNKEL (reference sequence). V dropped 2 bases and J dropped 7 bases, with 9 bases sitting between them. The CDR3 DNA is TGTGCCAGCAGCCAACAGGGGCCGAATGAGCAGTTCTTC. Translating it yields CASSQQGPNEQFF.

The chain recombines TRBV11-3 with TRBJ2-3; D is unresolved. The V gene's germline CDR1 is SGHNT and CDR2 YENEEA. V dropped 3 bases and J dropped 0 bases, with 4 bases sitting between them. The CDR3 is 13 residues long. The CDR3 loop reads CASSLGSTDTQYF. CDR3 DNA sequence: TGTGCCAGCAGCTTGGGGAGCACAGATACGCAGTATTTT.

The V and J genes are TRBV20-1 and TRBJ1-2; D uncertain. CDR1 and CDR2 from the germline V gene are DFQATT and SNEGSKA (reference sequence). This CDR3 has 8 residues. The CDR3 spells CRTNGYTF. In DNA, the CDR3 is TGCCGTACGAATGGCTACACCTTC.

The chain couples TRBV29-1 to TRBJ2-7, with 7 bases lining up with TRBD1. With V trimmed by 5 bases and J by 2 bases, 3 bases remained unmatched. The CDR3 contains 12 residues. The germline V gene has CDR1 SQVTM and CDR2 ANQGSEA. CDR3 in DNA: TGCAGCGTTCGCCAGGGGGCCTACGAGCAGTACTTC. As protein: CSVRQGAYEQYF.

The gene calls are TRBV7-5 and TRBJ1-6; TRBD1, the table's D call, was not compared with the DNA. TRBV7-5 is given as a pseudogene. The CDR3 contains 15 residues. Here the CDR3 reads CARSTETEYNSPLHF. DNA for the CDR3: TGTGCCAGAAGCACCGAGACAGAATATAATTCACCCCTCCACTTT.

This rearrangement joins TRBV3-1 (or the pseudogene TRBV3-2) to TRBJ2-3; TRBD1 aligns across 7 bases. Trimming removed 0 bases from V and 2 bases from J; junction bases left unmatched: 5. Looked up from germline, CDR1 is LGHDT and CDR2 is YNNKEL (reference sequence). The CDR3 runs to 16 residues. CDR3 in DNA: TGTGCCAGCAGCCAAGACCTGGGACAGTACACAGATACGCAGTATTTT. Protein product: CASSQDLGQYTDTQYF.

The V and J genes are TRBV12-3 or TRBV12-4 and TRBJ1-1, with D possibly matching TRBD1 (6 bases). CDR3 length equals 13 residues. V lost 7 bases and J 3 bases, leaving 12 bases between the germline ends. The CDR3 DNA reads TGTGCCAGCACCTTGCGACAGGACACTGAAGCTTTCTTT. Residues: CASTLRQDTEAFF.

This clone was recorded only once. The V and J genes are TRBV4-1 and TRBJ1-3, with unresolved D. This CDR3 comprises 12 residues. The V gene lost 3 bases and the J gene lost 3 bases, with 3 bases spanning the gap. The germline V gene has CDR1 MGHRA and CDR2 YSYEKL. The CDR3 loop reads CASSQGGNTIYF. The CDR3 DNA is TGCGCCAGCAGCCAGGGTGGAAACACCATATATTTT.

The chain carries TRBV4-3 and TRBJ1-2, with 8 nucleotides matching TRBD1. Germline-derived CDR1 and CDR2 are LGHNA and YSLEER. The J segment lost 4 bases and the V segment lost 0 bases, leaving 10 bases of the junction unmatched. This CDR3 contains 17 residues. This chain's CDR3 is CASSQDESQGARYGYTF. CDR3 coding DNA: TGCGCCAGCAGCCAAGATGAATCGCAGGGGGCACGCTATGGCTACACCTTC.

The gene calls are TRBV5-1 and TRBJ2-3; TRBD1 might be the D (6 bases). CDR3 length: 14 residues. Germline CDR1 is SGHRS and CDR2 is YFSETQ. V was pared by 2 bases and J by 4 bases, with 11 bases between. The DNA of the CDR3 is TGCGCCAGCAGCTTTTCAGGGGTGCCAGATACGCAGTATTTT. This sequence encodes CASSFSGVPDTQYF. Looking up the rest from reference TRBV5-1 and TRBJ2-3 gives the full variable domain: KAGVTQTPRYLIKTRGQQVTLSCSPISGHRSVSWYQQTPGQGLQFLFEYFSETQRNKGNFPGRFSGRQFSNSRSEMNVSTLELGDSALYLCASSFSGVPDTQYFGPGTRLTVL.

The chain carries TRBV18 and TRBJ2-1; D might be TRBD1 (5 bases). Trimming took 6 bases from V and 9 from J, leaving 18 bases between them. Germline assignment: CDR1 KGHSH and CDR2 LQKENI. This CDR3 comprises 14 residues. CDR3 loop: CASSHLRALSEQFF. The CDR3 region has the DNA TGTGCCAGCTCCCACCTCAGGGCCCTTTCTGAGCAGTTCTTC.

The J gene is TRBJ1-5, the V gene TRBV2; 10 bases align to TRBD1. V shed 8 bases, J shed 7 bases, and the junction held 11 bases outside the gene matches. The CDR3 totals 15 residues. CDR1 and CDR2 from the germline V gene are SNHLY and FYNNEI. CDR3 region: CASATGGATPQPQHF. The CDR3 DNA reads as TGTGCCAGCGCGACAGGGGGCGCGACCCCCCAGCCCCAGCATTTT.

The chain combines TRBV7-9 with TRBJ1-5; D is undetermined. CDR1 and CDR2 from the germline V gene are SEHNR and FQNEAQ (reference sequence). V gave up 3 bases and J gave up 1 base, with 7 bases separating them. The CDR3 sequence is 14 residues long. As DNA, the CDR3 is TGTGCCAGCAGCTTTTCAGGAAGCAATCAGCCCCAGCATTTT. This sequence encodes CASSFSGSNQPQHF. Full variable domain (missing parts from reference TRBV7-9 and TRBJ1-5): DTGVSQNPRHKITKRGQNVTFRCDPISEHNRLYWYRQTLGQGPEFLTYFQNEAQLEKSRLLSDRFSAERPKGSFSTLEIQRTEQGDSAMYLCASSFSGSNQPQHFGDGTRLSIL.

The table lists this clone with a count of one. The chain joins TRBV7-2 to TRBJ1-5; no firm D call. Germline CDR1 is SGHTA and CDR2 is FQGNSA. The CDR3 is made up of 16 amino acids. The germline V and J ends were trimmed by 4 bases and 6 bases, with 19 bases remaining between them. This CDR3 is CASSSYAVDRSQPQHF. The CDR3 DNA reads as TGTGCCAGCAGCTCCTACGCCGTGGACCGGAGTCAGCCCCAGCATTTT.

The chain links TRBV6-2 or TRBV6-3 to TRBJ2-7, with TRBD1 matching 7 bases. The V gene's germline CDR1 is MNHEY and CDR2 SVGEGT. V shed 5 bases, J shed 3 bases, and the junction held 13 bases outside the gene matches. The CDR3 covers 16 residues. Here the CDR3 DNA reads TGTGCCAGCAGTACGCTAACGCAGGGGGTATTCTACGAGCAGTACTTC. It translates to CASSTLTQGVFYEQYF.